This T cell receptor beta chain was recovered during a study of early stage breast cancer tumors. On the study more broadly: Most invasive tumors, about 80% of the 16, were ER+/PR+/HER2-. General observations from the study: Tumors had approximately 2.5-fold higher T cell density and higher clonality than adjacent normal breast tissue. Enriched TCRB sequences shared across patients were mostly commonly generated sequences.

To note about this clone: Antigen unknown.

Germline CDR1 and CDR2: MNHEY and SMNVEV (reference sequence). Trimming took off 6 bases at V and 8 bases at J, with 21 bases between the two ends. The CDR3 has 15 amino acids. The repertoire was sequenced with immunoSEQ multiplex PCR; TCRdb's copy has only in-frame clones and lacks some. The table shows tens of thousands of clones, with 65% to 85% occurring only once. The rearrangement links TRBV27 to TRBJ2-3, with D uncertain. Sequencing was performed on blood. The receptor was derived from a person aged 55 to 69 with breast cancer. CDR3 sequence: CASSVGGSLVGTQYF. CDR3 sequence (DNA): TGTGCCAGCAGCGTAGGTGGCTCCCTAGTTGGTACGCAGTATTTT.